A single sample is the source of the 9 T cell receptor beta chains below, sequenced in a study of cytomegalovirus exposure and HLA in healthy donors. The PCR employed 60 Vbeta primers together with 13 Jbeta primers. The method was immunoSEQ multiplex PCR; TCRdb's version includes in-frame clones alone and lacks a portion of them. This table has about 140,000 clones, approximately 71% appearing once. Sequenced input: PBMCs. All receptors come from a man in his forties or fifties in good health and CMV-seronegative.

This sequence joins TRBV7-2 and TRBJ2-7; TRBD1 matches at 7 bases. The CDR3 loop spans 14 amino acids. Germline V gene lookup returns CDR1 SGHTA and CDR2 FQGNSA. Trimming cost V 3 bases and J 2 bases; bases outside gene matches: 4. DNA for the CDR3: TGTGCCAGCAGCTTTGTGACAGGGACCTACGAGCAGTACTTC. Its protein is CASSFVTGTYEQYF. Full variable domain (missing parts from reference TRBV7-2 and TRBJ2-7): GAGVSQSPSNKVTEKGKDVELRCDPISGHTALYWYRQSLGQGLEFLIYFQGNSAPDKSGLPSDRFSAERTGGSVSTLTIQRTQQEDSAVYLCASSFVTGTYEQYFGPGTRLTVT.

With respect to this clone: This CDR3 is missing its conserved last phenylalanine or tryptophan, likely due to a read error. The rearrangement uses TRBV27 and TRBJ1-2; 9 positions match TRBD1. The CDR3 sequence is 16 residues long. CDR1 is MNHEY and CDR2 is SMNVEV in the germline V gene (reference sequence). With 5 bases clipped from V and 1 base from J, the junction kept 8 bases outside the gene matches. This chain's CDR3 is CASSTHRDRVNYGYTL. As DNA, the CDR3 is TGTGCCAGCAGTACACACCGGGACAGGGTTAACTATGGCTACACCCTC.

This clone was found once. V gene TRBV5-1 combines with J gene TRBJ2-3, with D possibly being TRBD1 (6 bases). Germline-derived CDR1 and CDR2 are SGHRS and YFSETQ. The CDR3 totals 14 residues. The ends were cut back, 7 bases at V and 0 bases at J, with 12 bases in the middle. The DNA for the CDR3 is TGCGCCAGCGCAGGGGCGACTAGCACAGATACGCAGTATTTT. Its protein is CASAGATSTDTQYF.

The CDR3 loop reads CASSPGTADNQPQHF. The CDR3 coding sequence is TGTGCCAGCAGTCCAGGGACTGCCGACAATCAGCCCCAGCATTTT. The chain has TRBV28 and TRBJ1-5, with D perhaps TRBD1 (5 bases). From germline, CDR1 is MDHEN and CDR2 SYDVKM. The CDR3 is made up of 15 amino acids. V gave up 5 bases and J gave up 3 bases, with 14 bases separating them.

V and J are TRBV2 and TRBJ2-3, with 12 nucleotides matching TRBD2. The V gene end was trimmed by 6 bases and the J gene end by 1 base; junction bases not matched to a gene: 2. The germline gives CDR1 SNHLY, CDR2 FYNNEI. This CDR3 is built from 15 residues. For the CDR3, the DNA is TGTGCCAGCAGCCGACTAGCGGGGGGCACAGATACGCAGTATTTT. Translation: CASSRLAGGTDTQYF.

This chain links TRBV5-7 with TRBJ2-3; 10 bases line up with TRBD1. TRBV5-7 is classed as an ORF, of uncertain function. The CDR3 contains 16 residues. The trim removed 4 bases at V and 5 bases at J, leaving 10 bases unmatched. The CDR3 loop is CASSLTDRGLRDTQYF. The CDR3 nucleotides read TGTGCCAGCAGCCTCACCGACAGGGGGCTACGAGATACGCAGTATTTT.

CDR3 DNA: TGTGCCACTATCAGGACACAGGTCTACGAGCAGTACTTC. This gives the protein CATIRTQVYEQYF. The rearrangement uses TRBV6-1 and TRBJ2-7; D is possibly TRBD1 (5 bases). CDR1 is MNHNS, CDR2 SASEGT, per germline. The length of the CDR3 is 13 residues. V was pared by 10 bases and J by 3 bases, with 16 bases between.

This clone was observed a few times. The gene calls are TRBV4-2 and TRBJ2-3; possibly TRBD2 for D (6 bases). In germline, CDR1 is LGHNA, CDR2 YNFKEQ. The CDR3 consists of 15 residues. Trimming stripped 1 base from V and 4 bases from J, with 12 bases between. The CDR3 nucleotides are TGTGCCAGCAGCCAAGCGACTAGTACGGCAGATACGCAGTATTTT. The encoded protein is CASSQATSTADTQYF.

The genes are TRBV25-1 and TRBJ2-3; 8 positions agree with TRBD2. J lost 7 bases, V lost 7 bases, and 7 bases had no gene match. Germline CDR1 and CDR2: MGHDK and SYGVNS. This CDR3 region has 13 residues. The DNA of the CDR3 is TGTGCCAGCATCCCAAGCGGGGGCAATACGCAGTATTTT. Its translation is CASIPSGGNTQYF.